This T cell receptor (beta chain) stems from a study of PD-L1 blockade in urothelial cancer. Study information: Typically, measured as a median, blood samples had 140,000 or so T cells.

PCRs were each spiked with synthetic TCR analog templates. Repertoires were generated with immunoSEQ multiplex PCR, while TCRdb's copy carries only in-frame clones and drops some. The sample records around 40,000 clones, 65% to 90% being singletons. This sample's time point: peripheral blood 6 weeks after treatment start. V gave up 3 bases and J gave up 8 bases, with 10 bases separating them. This CDR3 is 12 amino acids long. CDR1 and CDR2 from the germline V gene are LNHDA and SQIVND (reference sequence). The TCR originated in a man between 60 and 75 years old with urothelial cancer. The gene calls are TRBV19 and TRBJ1-2; D is ambiguous. The source material was PBMCs, sampled around atezolizumab (anti-PD-L1) treatment. The CDR3 nucleotides read TGTGCCAGTAGTATGAGGATCACGGGCTACACCTTC. It translates to CASSMRITGYTF. The full variable domain, its missing parts supplied by reference TRBV19 and TRBJ1-2, is DGGITQSPKYLFRKEGQNVTLSCEQNLNHDAMYWYRQDPGQGLRLIYYSQIVNDFQKGDIAEGYSVSREKKESFPLTVTSAQKNPTAFYLCASSMRITGYTFGSGTRLTVV.